The T cell receptor beta chain under discussion was sequenced for a study of OX40 agonist ivuxolimab in advanced cancers. Notes on the research overall: The costimulatory receptor OX40 (CD134) was targeted by ivuxolimab, a fully human IgG2 agonistic monoclonal antibody. Intravenous ivuxolimab was administered to patients every 2 weeks at six dose levels: 0.01, 0.1, 0.3, 1.5, 3 and 10 mg/kg. Among the approximately 50 dose-escalation patients, around 20 had hepatocellular carcinoma, roughly 15 melanoma, 9 renal cell carcinoma and 9 head and neck cancer. In the dose-escalation cohort, more than 80% of patients were male, and the mean age was 60 years with a range of roughly 23 to 79. Patients were allowed to have had prior anti-PD-1, anti-PD-L1 or anti-CTLA-4 therapy, and approximately 40% of the dose-escalation patients had previously received checkpoint inhibitors. Partial responses were achieved by three dose-escalation patients, of whom one had hepatocellular carcinoma and two had cutaneous melanoma. The purpose of peripheral TCRbeta sequencing was to test whether ivuxolimab changed TCR sequence diversity and led to clonal T-cell expansion. The paper describes the monotherapy dose-escalation part (N of about 52 patients) of the phase I trial of ivuxolimab. The study at large found these results: Antigen specificity was not determined for the clonally expanded peripheral T cells. At doses of 0.1 to 3.0 mg/kg, clonal expansion of both CD4+ and CD8+ T cells in blood was seen between baseline and week 6. After ivuxolimab, expanded clones were on average more numerous among CD8+ T cells than among CD4+ T cells. Low levels of normalized T-cell clonal expansion were also seen in some patients who did not respond. In partial responders in the 0.1-3.0 mg/kg groups, normalized peripheral clonal expansion was found to be among the lowest, especially among CD8+ T cells.

About this clone itself: Its target antigen remains unknown. Base qualities are missing; no much larger clone stands one base away.

CDR1 and CDR2 were assigned from the germline V gene (reference sequence) as SEHNR and FQNEAQ. The CDR3 covers 13 residues, taking in both the cysteine and the phenylalanine. Only CDR3 DNA remains: 39 bases, in frame from the first base. V was cut back by 7 bases and J by 6 bases, leaving a gap of 16 bases between them. Patients with autoimmune disease history or receiving systemic immunosuppression were excluded from the trial. In every dose cohort, peripheral blood was drawn for TCR sequencing at baseline, cycle 4 day 1, and cycle 7 day 1. Samples came from an open-label, multicenter, first-in-human phase I dose-escalation trial of ivuxolimab. Adults with locally advanced or metastatic melanoma, renal cell, hepatocellular, or head and neck squamous cell carcinoma were enrolled in the trial. Before TCR sequencing, CD4+ T cells and CD8+ T cells from peripheral blood were sorted into separate populations.

Genomic DNA was extracted from sorted cells for sequencing of the TCRbeta CDR3 region. The immunoSEQ Assay was used for sequencing of TCRbeta CDR3 regions. What TCRdb holds here is the immuneACCESS table cut down to in-frame rearrangements. Part of the clones is not present; checked against another copy, under half of the missing clones reflect an unresolved V gene, and the others are unexplained. The sample data list 70,000 to 100,000 clones, and approximately 90% of these were observed just once. 7.4% of the sample lies in the top ten. The sequence came from an adult with an advanced solid tumor such as melanoma, head and neck, liver or kidney cancer. Source: CD4+ or CD8+ T cells sorted from blood, taken in a trial of the OX40 agonist ivuxolimab. The sequence links TRBV7-9 to TRBJ2-7; perhaps TRBD1 is the D gene, with 6 bases matching. The DNA sequence is as follows: TGTGCCAGCAACCAGGCCTTAGGGGGCGAGCAGTACTTC. Its protein is CASNQALGGEQYF.